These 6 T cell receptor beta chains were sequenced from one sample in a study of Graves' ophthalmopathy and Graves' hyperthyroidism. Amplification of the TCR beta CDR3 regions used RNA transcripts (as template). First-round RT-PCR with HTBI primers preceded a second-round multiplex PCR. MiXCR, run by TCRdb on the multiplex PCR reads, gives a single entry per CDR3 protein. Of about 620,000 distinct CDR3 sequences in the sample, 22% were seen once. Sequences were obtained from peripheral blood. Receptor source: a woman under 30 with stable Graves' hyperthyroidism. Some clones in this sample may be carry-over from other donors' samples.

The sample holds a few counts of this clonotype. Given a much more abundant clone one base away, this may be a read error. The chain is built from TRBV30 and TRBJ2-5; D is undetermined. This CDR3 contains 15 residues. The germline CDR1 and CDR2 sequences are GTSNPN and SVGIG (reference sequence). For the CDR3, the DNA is TGTGCCTGGAGCGGGTCTTTGGCGGACCCAGAGACCAAGTACTTC. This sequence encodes CAWSGSLADPETKYF.

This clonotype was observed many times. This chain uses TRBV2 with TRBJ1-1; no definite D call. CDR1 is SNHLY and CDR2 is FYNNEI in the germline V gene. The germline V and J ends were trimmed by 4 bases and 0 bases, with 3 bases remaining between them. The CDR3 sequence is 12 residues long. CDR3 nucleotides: TGTGCCAGCAGTGTTCTGAACACTGAAGCTTTCTTT. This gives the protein CASSVLNTEAFF.

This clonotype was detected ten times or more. The CDR3 region has the DNA TGTGCCAGCAGTTTATCGGGAAATAGCAATCAGCCCCAGCATTTT. This sequence encodes CASSLSGNSNQPQHF. This chain joins TRBV27 and TRBJ1-5; D gene ambiguous. There are 15 residues in the CDR3. V lost 0 bases and J 0 bases, leaving 6 bases between the germline ends. Per germline, CDR1 MNHEY and CDR2 SMNVEV (reference sequence).

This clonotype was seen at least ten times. CDR3 sequence: CSAEGRGGGAEGNTIYF. The CDR3 DNA is TGCAGTGCTGAGGGCCGAGGTGGGGGGGCGGAAGGAAACACCATATATTTT. The rearrangement links TRBV20-1 to TRBJ1-3; the D gene is possibly TRBD1 (6 bases). There are 17 residues in the CDR3. V was pared by 5 bases and J by 4 bases, with 24 bases between. Germline CDR1 DFQATT, CDR2 SNEGSKA (reference sequence).

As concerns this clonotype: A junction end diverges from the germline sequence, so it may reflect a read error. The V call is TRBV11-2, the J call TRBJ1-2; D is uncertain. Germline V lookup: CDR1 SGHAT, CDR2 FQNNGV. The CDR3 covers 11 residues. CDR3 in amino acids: CASSFRDGYSF. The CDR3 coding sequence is TGTGCCAGCAGCTTTAGGGATGGCTACAGCTTC.

CDR3 sequence (DNA): TGCGCCAGCAGCTTCTACAGAACCGATGGCTACACCTTC. Translated: CASSFYRTDGYTF. V usage is TRBV5-1 and J usage is TRBJ1-2; D is ambiguous. CDR3 length equals 13 residues. The germline V gene encodes CDR1 SGHRS and CDR2 YFSETQ. V was trimmed by 2 bases and J by 6 bases, leaving 11 bases between them.